These 29 T cell receptor beta chains came from one sample sequenced in a study of shared clonotypes between healthy human individuals. The assay was immunoSEQ multiplex PCR, and TCRdb's table has in-frame clones only and misses some. Among roughly 1,000,000 clones listed, 70% to 80% were seen once. Sequenced: memory CD4+ T cells from PBMCs. As to subset: CD45RA-negative fraction. The receptors originated from a man younger than 35 in good health. Some clones in this sample may be carry-over from other donors' samples.

The chain uses TRBV28 and TRBJ2-5, with TRBD2 matching over 14 bases. The junction had 3 bases not matched to a gene; V was cut back by 4 bases and J by 2 bases. There are 16 residues in the CDR3. Germline-derived CDR1 and CDR2 are MDHEN and SYDVKM. For the CDR3, the DNA is TGTGCCAGCAGTTCACGACTAGCGGGAGGGCAAGAGACCCAGTACTTC. It is translated as CASSSRLAGGQETQYF. The full variable domain, with the rest looked up from reference TRBV28 and TRBJ2-5, is DVKVTQSSRYLVKRTGEKVFLECVQDMDHENMFWYRQDPGLGLRLIYFSYDVKMKEKGDIPEGYSVSREKKERFSLILESASTNQTSMYLCASSSRLAGGQETQYFGPGTRLLVL.

This clone was observed a handful of times. CDR3 bases: TGTGCCAGCAGCACCGGACAGCGGTACCAAGAGACCCAGTACTTC. It codes for CASSTGQRYQETQYF. The chain couples TRBV7-8 to TRBJ2-5; possibly TRBD1 for D (6 bases). There are 15 residues in the CDR3. Between the trimmed V and J ends, which lost 5 bases and 0 bases, there was a span of 13 bases. Germline loops: CDR1 SGHVS, CDR2 FQNEAQ.

This rearrangement joins TRBV7-8 to TRBJ2-7; no clear D. V was pared by 5 bases and J by 3 bases, with 17 bases between. From germline, CDR1 is SGHVS and CDR2 FQNEAQ. The CDR3 is 15 residues long. The CDR3 sequence is CASSPRPGSYYEQYF. CDR3 DNA: TGTGCCAGCAGCCCACGGCCCGGGTCCTACTACGAGCAGTACTTC.

The V gene is TRBV4-1, the J gene TRBJ2-2; the D gene is possibly TRBD2 (5 bases). V gave up 0 bases and J gave up 1 base, with 12 bases separating them. This CDR3 is built from 17 residues. Per germline, CDR1 MGHRA and CDR2 YSYEKL. The CDR3: CASSQDRLAVNTGELFF. Written as DNA, the CDR3 is TGCGCCAGCAGCCAAGATCGGCTAGCTGTGAACACCGGGGAGCTGTTTTTT.

V is TRBV5-1 and J is TRBJ1-1, with TRBD1 matching over 8 bases. The CDR3 is made up of 13 amino acids. V shed 3 bases, J shed 5 bases, and the junction held 3 bases outside the gene matches. The germline V gene encodes CDR1 SGHRS and CDR2 YFSETQ. This CDR3 reads CASSWTGLTEAFF. As DNA, the CDR3 is TGCGCCAGCAGCTGGACAGGGTTGACTGAAGCTTTCTTT.

The V and J genes are TRBV5-1 and TRBJ2-1; 11 bases are a match to TRBD2. Germline CDR1 reads SGHRS; CDR2 reads YFSETQ. This CDR3 is built from 15 residues. The V segment lost 7 bases and the J segment 5 bases; nucleotides outside the gene matches: 8. CDR3 protein: CASGQTSGSDNEQFF. The CDR3 DNA reads TGCGCCAGCGGACAAACTAGCGGGAGCGACAATGAGCAGTTCTTC.

V gene TRBV7-9 combines with J gene TRBJ2-7; 7 bases are a match to TRBD2. The germline CDR1 and CDR2 sequences are SEHNR and FQNEAQ (reference sequence). V shed 5 bases and J 0 bases; nucleotides not matched to a gene: 7. The CDR3 covers 15 residues. In DNA form, the CDR3 reads TGTGCCAGCAGCGGCGGGGGTACAAGCTCCTACGAGCAGTACTTC. This encodes CASSGGGTSSYEQYF.

V is TRBV4-2 and J is TRBJ1-1; D call uncertain. V lost 1 base and J 0 bases, leaving 12 bases between the germline ends. Germline CDR1 and CDR2: LGHNA and YNFKEQ. The CDR3 is made up of 16 amino acids. For the CDR3, the DNA is TGTGCCAGCAGCCAAGGACTTAGGGAATTGAACACTGAAGCTTTCTTT. It translates to CASSQGLRELNTEAFF.

This clone was counted at least ten times. The J gene is TRBJ2-2, the V gene TRBV6-6; 11 nucleotides match TRBD1. Germline V gene data show CDR1 as MNHNY and CDR2 as SVGAGI (reference sequence). The CDR3 consists of 16 residues. The J segment lost 1 base and the V segment lost 6 bases, leaving 4 bases of the junction unmatched. The chain's CDR3 is CASRDRGRLNTGELFF. CDR3 nucleotides: TGTGCCAGCAGGGACAGGGGGCGTTTGAACACCGGGGAGCTGTTTTTT.

The chain joins TRBV4-3 to TRBJ2-1; D is possibly TRBD2 (7 bases). Germline assignment: CDR1 LGHNA and CDR2 YSLEER. CDR3 length: 17 amino acids. Trimming left V 0 bases short and J 2 bases short, with 14 bases between. CDR3 bases: TGCGCCAGCAGCCAAGATCGGGGGGCGGTAGCCTACAATGAGCAGTTCTTC. Translation gives CASSQDRGAVAYNEQFF.

V is TRBV2 and J is TRBJ1-1; 8 nucleotides line up with TRBD1. The length of the CDR3 is 13 residues. From germline, CDR1 is SNHLY and CDR2 FYNNEI. The V segment lost 5 bases and the J segment 8 bases; nucleotides outside the gene matches: 7. The CDR3 reads CASSLGQGMEAFF. CDR3 nucleotide sequence: TGTGCCAGCAGTCTCGGACAGGGAATGGAAGCTTTCTTT.

This chain connects TRBV29-1 to TRBJ1-5, with D maybe TRBD1 (5 bases). The CDR3 loop spans 16 amino acids. Germline V gene lookup returns CDR1 SQVTM and CDR2 ANQGSEA. The V gene lost 6 bases and the J gene lost 1 base, with 19 bases spanning the gap. The CDR3 spells CSVDNSGTSSNQPQHF. The CDR3 DNA reads TGCAGCGTCGATAATTCCGGGACTTCAAGCAATCAGCCCCAGCATTTT.

This chain uses TRBV6-6 with TRBJ1-1; perhaps TRBD1 as D (5 bases). Germline V CDR1 and CDR2: MNHNY, SVGAGI (reference sequence). V lost 0 bases and J 1 base, leaving 6 bases between the germline ends. The CDR3 spans 14 residues. CDR3 nucleotide sequence: TGTGCCAGCAGTTACTCGCAGGGGAACACTGAAGCTTTCTTT. Protein: CASSYSQGNTEAFF.

This clone turned up a few times. Other nucleotide sequences from this sample produce the same CDR3. The chain employs TRBV13 and TRBJ2-7; 11 nucleotides agree with TRBD1. There are 15 residues in the CDR3. Germline V lookup: CDR1 PRHDT, CDR2 FYEKMQ (reference sequence). V dropped 6 bases and J dropped 0; count of bases not matched to a gene: 4. The CDR3 region is CASSSGTGGSYEQYF. The CDR3 DNA reads TGTGCCAGCAGTTCCGGGACAGGGGGCTCCTACGAGCAGTACTTC. Drawing the rest from reference TRBV13 and TRBJ2-7, the complete variable domain is AAGVIQSPRHLIKEKRETATLKCYPIPRHDTVYWYQQGPGQDPQFLISFYEKMQSDKGSIPDRFSAQQFSDYHSELNMSSLELGDSALYFCASSSGTGGSYEQYFGPGTRLTVT.

V usage is TRBV4-2 and J usage is TRBJ2-3; TRBD2 agrees at 8 bases. CDR3 length: 14 residues. In germline, CDR1 is LGHNA, CDR2 YNFKEQ. V lost 1 base to trimming and J lost 3 bases; unmatched junction nucleotides: 0. The CDR3 region is CASSQGLATDTQYF. CDR3 DNA sequence: TGTGCCAGCAGCCAAGGACTAGCGACAGATACGCAGTATTTT.

The V and J genes are TRBV15 and TRBJ2-7; D not certain. Trimming removed 0 bases at V and 2 bases at J, with 5 bases between. CDR3 size: 13 residues. CDR1 and CDR2 (germline): LNHNV, YYDKDF (reference sequence). The DNA of the CDR3 is TGTGCCACCAGCAGAGACCTGGCCTACGAGCAGTACTTC. Translated, it gives CATSRDLAYEQYF.

The chain couples TRBV6-5 to TRBJ1-5, with D possibly being TRBD1 (5 bases). This CDR3 has 15 amino acids. Per the germline V gene, CDR1 is MNHEY and CDR2 is SVGAGI. The V end lost 6 bases, the J end lost 2 bases, and 14 bases lay between the germline ends. The CDR3 loop is CASRRTPQGNQPQHF. CDR3 bases: TGTGCCAGCAGAAGGACACCACAGGGCAATCAGCCCCAGCATTTT.

In regard to this clone: The same CDR3 arises from other DNA sequences in this sample as well. The chain is built from TRBV30 and TRBJ2-1; D is uncertain. V shed 2 bases and J shed 7 bases, with 6 bases lying between them. The CDR3 contains 11 residues. CDR1 is GTSNPN, CDR2 SVGIG, per germline (reference sequence). The CDR3 loop is CAWSPVNEQFF. Written as DNA, the CDR3 is TGTGCCTGGAGTCCGGTTAATGAGCAGTTCTTC.

The chain carries TRBV4-1 and TRBJ1-4; perhaps TRBD1 as D (6 bases). Trimming stripped 0 bases from V and 7 bases from J, with 12 bases between. This CDR3 is built from 15 residues. Germline V lookup: CDR1 MGHRA, CDR2 YSYEKL. The CDR3 sequence is CASSQEGGGGEKLFF. DNA of the CDR3: TGCGCCAGCAGCCAAGAAGGGGGGGGTGGTGAAAAACTGTTTTTT.

This clone came up a few times. The chain carries TRBV7-8 and TRBJ2-5; the D gene is possibly TRBD2 (6 bases). The CDR3 covers 16 residues. With 0 bases removed from V and 2 bases from J, the gap between germline ends came to 13 bases. The germline CDR1 and CDR2 sequences are SGHVS and FQNEAQ. Here the CDR3 DNA reads TGTGCCAGCAGCTTAGCGAGGAGGGGCCCACAAGAGACCCAGTACTTC. Residues: CASSLARRGPQETQYF.

This sequence joins TRBV2 and TRBJ2-3; tentative D call: TRBD2 (7 bases). Germline lookup yields CDR1 SNHLY and CDR2 FYNNEI. The CDR3 is 18 residues long. V was pared by 6 bases and J by 2 bases, with 24 bases between. CDR3 DNA: TGTGCCAGCAGCCACCGGGACACTGGGACTAAGAACACAGATACGCAGTATTTT. This encodes CASSHRDTGTKNTDTQYF.

The rearrangement uses TRBV19 and TRBJ2-5; perhaps TRBD1 as D (7 bases). The germline V and J ends were trimmed by 6 bases and 1 base, with 9 bases remaining between them. From germline, CDR1 is LNHDA and CDR2 SQIVND (reference sequence). This CDR3 is built from 13 residues. CDR3 sequence: CASRRDSQETQYF. The CDR3 nucleotides are TGTGCCAGTAGGCGGGACAGCCAAGAGACCCAGTACTTC.

This clone was observed a few times. The rearrangement joins TRBV9 to TRBJ1-1; 7 positions agree with TRBD1. CDR3 length: 13 residues. V shed 4 bases and J 6 bases; nucleotides not matched to a gene: 6. Germline assignment: CDR1 SGDLS and CDR2 YYNGEE. The CDR3 DNA follows: TGTGCCAGCAGCTATACAGGGGAATCTGAAGCTTTCTTT. This codes for CASSYTGESEAFF.

To note about this clone: Other DNA sequences of this sample code for an identical CDR3. The V gene is TRBV9, the J gene TRBJ2-5; 9 bases line up with TRBD1. CDR3 length: 14 amino acids. Germline CDR1 reads SGDLS; CDR2 reads YYNGEE. The junction had 3 bases not matched to a gene; V was cut back by 2 bases and J by 4 bases. This CDR3 reads CASSVDRGGETQYF. In DNA form, the CDR3 reads TGTGCCAGCAGCGTGGACAGGGGAGGAGAGACCCAGTACTTC.

This sequence joins TRBV5-4 and TRBJ2-6, with 8 bases fitting TRBD1. CDR1 and CDR2 from the germline V gene are SGHNT and YYREEE (reference sequence). The J segment lost 1 base and the V segment lost 4 bases, leaving 4 bases of the junction unmatched. The CDR3 has 16 residues. Here the CDR3 DNA reads TGTGCCAGCAGCAAGACAGGGGCTTCTGGGGCCAACGTCCTGACTTTC. Protein: CASSKTGASGANVLTF.

This clone was seen a handful of times. The V call is TRBV2, the J call TRBJ2-7; D remains ambiguous. V was shortened by 6 bases and J by 4 bases, with 7 bases between the two germline ends. Germline V lookup: CDR1 SNHLY, CDR2 FYNNEI. CDR3 length: 11 residues. Here the CDR3 DNA reads TGTGCCAGCAGCCCGCAATACGAGCAGTACTTC. Amino acid sequence: CASSPQYEQYF. The whole variable domain, filled in from reference TRBV2 and TRBJ2-7, reads EPEVTQTPSHQVTQMGQEVILRCVPISNHLYFYWYRQILGQKVEFLVSFYNNEISEKSEIFDDQFSVERPDGSNFTLKIRSTKLEDSAMYFCASSPQYEQYFGPGTRLTVT.

The chain combines TRBV2 with TRBJ2-2, with TRBD1 identical over 7 bases. The length of the CDR3 is 16 residues. CDR1 and CDR2 (germline): SNHLY, FYNNEI. The V gene end was trimmed by 2 bases and the J gene end by 3 bases; junction bases not matched to a gene: 6. The CDR3 reads CASSEYGTAYTGELFF. The CDR3 coding sequence is TGTGCCAGCAGTGAATATGGGACAGCTTACACCGGGGAGCTGTTTTTT.

As to this clone: It is likely a read error, because the conserved phenylalanine at the end of the CDR3 is missing. The V call is TRBV19, the J call TRBJ2-2; 7 bases agree with TRBD1. This CDR3 contains 13 residues. After removal of 5 bases from V and 6 bases from J, the junction contained 3 bases not matched to a gene. Germline V gene sequence: CDR1 LNHDA, CDR2 SQIVND (reference sequence). The CDR3: CASSATGSGELFS. In DNA, the CDR3 is TGTGCCAGTAGTGCGACAGGGTCCGGGGAGCTGTTTTCT.

Points on this clone: The same CDR3 arises from other DNA sequences in this sample as well. The chain carries TRBV30 and TRBJ2-1, with TRBD2 identical over 13 bases. Per germline, CDR1 GTSNPN and CDR2 SVGIG (reference sequence). The CDR3 has 15 amino acids. Trimming at V came to 0 bases and at J to 10 bases, leaving 6 bases not matched to a gene. The DNA for the CDR3 is TGTGCCTGGAGTGTACTCGGGACTAGCGGGACCGAGCAGTTCTTC. Translation gives CAWSVLGTSGTEQFF.